The 28 T cell receptor beta chains presented below share a single source sample, sequenced in a study of shared clonotypes between healthy human individuals. This table comes from immunoSEQ multiplex PCR, and its TCRdb copy is limited to in-frame clones, with some not included. The sample has some 2,400,000 clones, approximately 95% seen once; the top ten hold approximately 0.13%. Sequencing used naive CD4+ T cells sorted from blood. Subset denoted: CD45RA+ positively selected. These receptor sequences come from a young man in good health.

As for this clone: Other DNA sequences in this specimen translate into the identical CDR3. This chain connects TRBV30 to TRBJ1-1, with D uncertain. The germline V and J ends were trimmed by 2 bases and 5 bases, with 12 bases remaining between them. The CDR3 runs to 13 residues. Germline V CDR1 and CDR2: GTSNPN, SVGIG (reference sequence). CDR3 DNA sequence: TGTGCCTGGAGTCTCGGGAGGGATACTGAAGCTTTCTTT. It encodes CAWSLGRDTEAFF.

This chain joins TRBV5-4 and TRBJ2-5; TRBD1 aligns across 7 bases. After removal of 3 bases from V and 5 bases from J, the junction contained 10 bases not matched to a gene. Germline loops: CDR1 SGHNT, CDR2 YYREEE (reference sequence). The length of the CDR3 is 15 residues. CDR3 DNA sequence: TGTGCCAGCAGCTCCGTTAAGGGGGCTGAGGAGACCCAGTACTTC. Translation: CASSSVKGAEETQYF.

V is TRBV27 and J is TRBJ1-5, with D unresolved. Germline V gene lookup returns CDR1 MNHEY and CDR2 SMNVEV (reference sequence). The length of the CDR3 is 16 residues. V was pared by 8 bases and J by 3 bases, with 20 bases between. This chain's CDR3 is CASPLCVWVHNQPQHF. DNA of the CDR3: TGTGCCAGCCCTTTGTGTGTGTGGGTTCACAATCAGCCCCAGCATTTT.

The gene calls are TRBV27 and TRBJ2-5; TRBD2 matches 11 bases. This CDR3 region has 14 residues. Trimming removed 4 bases from V and 4 bases from J; junction bases left unmatched: 2. Germline loops: CDR1 MNHEY, CDR2 SMNVEV (reference sequence). CDR3 loop: CASSYGLAGETQYF. CDR3 nucleotide sequence: TGTGCCAGCAGTTATGGACTAGCGGGAGAGACCCAGTACTTC.

J is TRBJ1-5 and V is TRBV30, with a tentative D call TRBD1 (6 bases). This CDR3 region has 14 residues. From germline, CDR1 is GTSNPN and CDR2 SVGIG (reference sequence). V lost 4 bases and J 3 bases, leaving 13 bases between the germline ends. CDR3 region: CAWNSDSVNQPQHF. Written as DNA, the CDR3 is TGTGCCTGGAATTCGGACAGTGTCAATCAGCCCCAGCATTTT.

Comments on this clone: This sample includes further DNA sequences coding for the same CDR3. This chain joins TRBV5-1 and TRBJ2-5; no definite D call. Germline V CDR1 and CDR2: SGHRS, YFSETQ. CDR3 size: 12 residues. V was pared by 0 bases and J by 5 bases, with 5 bases between. CDR3 bases: TGCGCCAGCAGCTTGGTGCGGGAGACCCAGTACTTC. Protein: CASSLVRETQYF.

Notes on this clone: Other DNA sequences within the sample encode an identical CDR3. The V gene is TRBV30, the J gene TRBJ2-7, with D possibly matching TRBD1 (5 bases). Germline V gene sequence: CDR1 GTSNPN, CDR2 SVGIG (reference sequence). V was pared by 4 bases and J by 3 bases, with 7 bases between. The CDR3 runs 11 residues. The DNA of the CDR3 is TGTGCCTGGAAAGGGGTCTACGAGCAGTACTTC. The encoded protein is CAWKGVYEQYF.

This clone was seen only once. The chain is built from TRBV30 and TRBJ1-6; TRBD1 agrees at 9 bases. After removal of 4 bases from V and 6 bases from J, the junction contained 1 base not matched to a gene. Germline V gene lookup returns CDR1 GTSNPN and CDR2 SVGIG (reference sequence). The CDR3 is made up of 13 amino acids. CDR3 loop: CAWMDRGNSPLHF. In DNA, the CDR3 is TGTGCCTGGATGGACAGGGGTAATTCACCCCTCCACTTT.

This clone was recorded once. V gene TRBV7-2 combines with J gene TRBJ2-2; 8 nucleotides match TRBD1. Germline-derived CDR1 and CDR2 are SGHTA and FQGNSA. CDR3 size: 17 residues. The V gene end was trimmed by 0 bases and the J gene end by 8 bases; junction bases not matched to a gene: 11. The CDR3 region is CASSLAGRQGRAGELFF. The CDR3 DNA reads TGTGCCAGCAGCTTAGCTGGTCGACAGGGGCGGGCAGGGGAGCTGTTTTTT.

This chain connects TRBV7-2 to TRBJ2-1; maybe TRBD2 (6 bases). Germline V gives CDR1 SGHTA, CDR2 FQGNSA. The CDR3 runs 17 residues. V was shortened by 1 base and J by 0 bases, with 13 bases between the two germline ends. The CDR3 is CASSLVTLGGSYNEQFF. The CDR3, as DNA: TGTGCCAGCAGCTTAGTGACGTTGGGGGGCTCCTACAATGAGCAGTTCTTC.

The V gene is TRBV7-6, the J gene TRBJ1-5; possibly TRBD1 for D (6 bases). The length of the CDR3 is 14 residues. V was clipped by 11 bases and J by 4 bases, with 18 bases between them. Germline assignment: CDR1 SGHVS and CDR2 FNYEAQ. In DNA form, the CDR3 reads TGTGCCCACTCTTTACAGGGTCGGAATCAGCCCCAGCATTTT. This translates into CAHSLQGRNQPQHF.

J is TRBJ2-3 and V is TRBV11-2; perhaps TRBD2 as D (5 bases). Germline lookup yields CDR1 SGHAT and CDR2 FQNNGV. The CDR3 loop spans 11 amino acids. V lost 8 bases to trimming and J lost 4 bases, with 7 bases between them. In DNA form, the CDR3 reads TGTGCCAGCCTGGGAGCAGATACGCAGTATTTT. Its protein is CASLGADTQYF. The variable domain in full, completed from reference TRBV11-2 and TRBJ2-3, reads EAGVAQSPRYKIIEKRQSVAFWCNPISGHATLYWYQQILGQGPKLLIQFQNNGVVDDSQLPKDRFSAERLKGVDSTLKIQPAKLEDSAVYLCASLGADTQYFGPGTRLTVL.

The rearrangement links TRBV2 to TRBJ1-2; 11 bases match TRBD1. Germline-derived CDR1 and CDR2 are SNHLY and FYNNEI. Trimming removed 5 bases from V and 4 bases from J; junction bases left unmatched: 9. The CDR3 loop spans 16 amino acids. The CDR3 protein is CASSISGTGGVYGYTF. The DNA for the CDR3 is TGTGCCAGCAGTATTTCCGGGACAGGGGGGGTCTATGGCTACACCTTC. Full variable domain (outside the CDR3, taken from reference TRBV2 and TRBJ1-2): EPEVTQTPSHQVTQMGQEVILRCVPISNHLYFYWYRQILGQKVEFLVSFYNNEISEKSEIFDDQFSVERPDGSNFTLKIRSTKLEDSAMYFCASSISGTGGVYGYTFGSGTRLTVV.

This clone was picked up one time. The J gene is TRBJ2-7, the V gene TRBV6-5, with D possibly being TRBD1 or TRBD2 (6 bases each). V dropped 6 bases and J dropped 2 bases, with 14 bases sitting between them. The CDR3 sequence is 14 residues long. In germline, CDR1 is MNHEY, CDR2 SVGAGI. CDR3 amino acids: CASSHSRGPYEQYF. The CDR3 bases are TGTGCCAGCAGCCATAGCCGGGGGCCCTACGAGCAGTACTTC.

Comment on this clone: Germline is not matched at one junction end, which may reflect a read error. The chain employs TRBV6-5 and TRBJ2-7; 10 bases agree with TRBD2. The CDR3 sequence is 13 residues long. CDR1 is MNHEY, CDR2 SVGAGI, per germline. CDR3 sequence (DNA): TGTGCCAGCAGTTTTGGAGCGGGAGGGCAAACTTTGTTC. This codes for CASSFGAGGQTLF.

The V gene is TRBV19, the J gene TRBJ1-5; maybe TRBD1 (5 bases). V was clipped by 1 base and J by 7 bases, with 11 bases between them. The germline CDR1 and CDR2 sequences are LNHDA and SQIVND (reference sequence). The CDR3 has 14 residues. The CDR3 region is CASSIGDVGQPQHF. CDR3 nucleotides: TGTGCCAGTAGTATAGGGGACGTGGGGCAGCCCCAGCATTTT.

On this clone: Distinct nucleotide sequences in the sample also encode this CDR3. The rearrangement links TRBV5-4 to TRBJ2-3, with D perhaps TRBD1 (6 bases). Germline loops: CDR1 SGHNT, CDR2 YYREEE (reference sequence). Trimming stripped 3 bases from V and 1 base from J, with 9 bases between. CDR3 size: 14 residues. In DNA form, the CDR3 reads TGTGCCAGCAGCTCTAGACAGGGCACAGATACGCAGTATTTT. Translating gives CASSSRQGTDTQYF.

This chain links TRBV11-2 with TRBJ2-1; D remains ambiguous. CDR3 length equals 15 residues. Germline CDR1 reads SGHAT; CDR2 reads FQNNGV. V dropped 1 base and J dropped 8 bases, with 15 bases sitting between them. CDR3 residues: CASSLVVGISDEQFF. For the CDR3, the DNA is TGTGCCAGCAGCTTAGTGGTGGGAATCAGCGATGAGCAGTTCTTC.

The chain is built from TRBV11-2 and TRBJ1-1; D not resolved. This CDR3 is 11 amino acids long. V was trimmed by 1 base and J by 11 bases, leaving 8 bases between them. In germline, CDR1 is SGHAT, CDR2 FQNNGV. The DNA of the CDR3 is TGTGCCAGCAGCTTAGGCCGTGGGGCTTTCTTT. Its translation: CASSLGRGAFF.

The V and J genes are TRBV28 and TRBJ2-5; D remains unclear. The ends were cut back, 1 base at V and 7 bases at J, with 16 bases in the middle. Germline CDR1 and CDR2: MDHEN and SYDVKM. The CDR3 contains 15 residues. Written as DNA, the CDR3 is TGTGCCAGCAGTTTATTTCGTGAGCTAAGAGGGACCCAGTACTTC. This gives the protein CASSLFRELRGTQYF.

V is TRBV5-3 and J is TRBJ2-7; TRBD2 aligns across 9 bases. TRBV5-3 is flagged as an ORF with uncertain function. The CDR3 contains 16 residues. J lost 2 bases, V lost 6 bases, and 12 bases had no gene match. The CDR3 DNA follows: TGTGCCAGAATTAAAGAGGCGGGAGGGAGAACCTACGAGCAGTACTTC. It translates to CARIKEAGGRTYEQYF.

The genes are TRBV30 and TRBJ2-1; D tentatively fits TRBD1 or TRBD2 (6 bases each). Deletions cut 1 base from V and 0 bases from J, with 10 bases between. Germline V gene sequence: CDR1 GTSNPN, CDR2 SVGIG (reference sequence). This CDR3 spans 15 amino acids. CDR3 protein: CAWSEGGISYNEQFF. CDR3 nucleotide sequence: TGTGCCTGGAGTGAAGGGGGGATCTCCTACAATGAGCAGTTCTTC.

Regarding this clone: The same CDR3 also results from other DNA sequences found in this sample. This chain connects TRBV6-5 to TRBJ1-1; unclear D gene. From germline, CDR1 is MNHEY and CDR2 SVGAGI. V was pared by 6 bases and J by 10 bases, with 12 bases between. This CDR3 is built from 11 residues. The CDR3 nucleotides are TGTGCCAGCAGCTCTGGACCTAGAGCTTTCTTT. Encoded protein: CASSSGPRAFF.

The gene calls are TRBV14 and TRBJ1-1, with unresolved D. The CDR3 is 14 residues long. V lost 0 bases, J lost 1 base, and 6 bases lay in between. Germline V gene lookup returns CDR1 SGHDN and CDR2 FVKESK. The CDR3 loop is CASSQEDGNTEAFF. The DNA of the CDR3 is TGTGCCAGCAGCCAAGAGGACGGGAACACTGAAGCTTTCTTT.

DNA of the CDR3: TGCGCCAGCAGCAGGGGACAGGCGGACACTGAAGCTTTCTTT. As protein: CASSRGQADTEAFF. The V gene is TRBV5-1, the J gene TRBJ1-1, with 8 bases fitting TRBD1. Germline CDR1 SGHRS, CDR2 YFSETQ. J was trimmed by 3 bases and V by 4 bases; bases with no gene match: 5. The CDR3 is 14 amino acids.

V gene TRBV2 combines with J gene TRBJ2-1, with D possibly matching TRBD2 (5 bases). The CDR3 runs to 13 residues. Trimming pared 0 bases from V and 10 bases from J, leaving 10 bases between. The germline V gene encodes CDR1 SNHLY and CDR2 FYNNEI. For the CDR3, the DNA is TGTGCCAGCAGTGAAGCGCCCGGCGGGGAGCAGTTCTTC. Protein product: CASSEAPGGEQFF.

The rearrangement links TRBV5-1 to TRBJ2-5, with 8 bases that match TRBD1. Per germline, CDR1 SGHRS and CDR2 YFSETQ. This CDR3 is built from 17 residues. V was clipped by 0 bases and J by 4 bases; unmatched bases: 11. The CDR3 loop reads CASSLGRDTGGRETQYF. CDR3 in DNA: TGCGCCAGCAGCTTGGGGCGGGATACAGGGGGACGAGAGACCCAGTACTTC.

The V and J genes are TRBV5-5 and TRBJ2-5; D gene uncertain. The V end lost 0 bases, the J end lost 0 bases, and 12 bases lay between the germline ends. CDR3 length: 16 amino acids. CDR1 is SGHKS, CDR2 YYEKEE, per germline (reference sequence). Here the CDR3 DNA reads TGTGCCAGCAGCTTGGCCTCAGCCAAAAACCAAGAGACCCAGTACTTC. This sequence encodes CASSLASAKNQETQYF.